These 30 T cell receptor beta chains were all obtained from the same sample, sequenced in a study of OX40 agonist ivuxolimab in advanced cancers. The repertoire was sequenced with immunoSEQ multiplex PCR; TCRdb's copy has only in-frame clones and lacks some. The sample lists 60,000 to 75,000 clones; 86% were seen once. The sequenced sample was CD4+ or CD8+ T cells sorted from blood, obtained in a trial of the OX40 agonist ivuxolimab. These receptors were collected from an adult with an advanced solid tumor such as melanoma, head and neck, liver or kidney cancer.

The V gene is TRBV4-2, the J gene TRBJ1-5, with a weak D call TRBD1 (5 bases). CDR3 length equals 17 residues. The V gene lost 4 bases and the J gene lost 7 bases, with 23 bases spanning the gap. Germline-derived CDR1 and CDR2 are LGHNA and YNFKEQ. DNA for the CDR3: TGTGCCAGCAGCCCTAATTCGATCAGGGATTTAGGGCAGCCCCAGCATTTT. Translation: CASSPNSIRDLGQPQHF.

This chain joins TRBV6-5 and TRBJ2-7; D unresolved. From germline, CDR1 is MNHEY and CDR2 SVGAGI. V was shortened by 6 bases and J by 0 bases, with 12 bases between the two germline ends. This CDR3 contains 14 residues. The CDR3 region is CASRPGQTSYEQYF. CDR3 sequence (DNA): TGTGCCAGCAGACCCGGGCAGACCTCCTACGAGCAGTACTTC.

V and J are TRBV6-5 and TRBJ1-5; D is possibly TRBD1 (6 bases). CDR3 size: 14 residues. V shed 6 bases and J shed 3 bases, with 12 bases lying between them. CDR1 is MNHEY and CDR2 is SVGAGI in the germline V gene. The DNA of the CDR3 is TGTGCCAGCAGAAATGGACAGATCAATCAGCCCCAGCATTTT. Translating it yields CASRNGQINQPQHF.

The gene calls are TRBV7-2 and TRBJ2-1; 7 bases align to TRBD2. J gave up 0 bases and V 10 bases, and 3 bases lay outside the gene matches. In germline, CDR1 is SGHTA, CDR2 FQGNSA. The CDR3 extends over 13 amino acids. The CDR3, as DNA: TGTGCCACCCGGACTAGCTCCTACAATGAGCAGTTCTTC. Amino acids: CATRTSSYNEQFF.

The chain links TRBV20-1 to TRBJ1-4, with a weak D call TRBD1 (5 bases). Germline V gene lookup returns CDR1 DFQATT and CDR2 SNEGSKA (reference sequence). The CDR3 runs to 11 residues. In DNA, the CDR3 is TGCGGGACGGGCGCTGATGAAAAACTGTTTTTT. This encodes CGTGADEKLFF.

V gene TRBV29-1 combines with J gene TRBJ1-5; the D is unclear. Germline CDR1 and CDR2: SQVTM and ANQGSEA. The CDR3 length is 11 residues. Trimming left V 4 bases short and J 3 bases short, with 4 bases between. This CDR3 reads CSVGTNQPQHF. CDR3 sequence (DNA): TGCAGCGTTGGGACCAATCAGCCCCAGCATTTT.

V and J are TRBV7-2 and TRBJ1-2, with D tentatively TRBD1 (6 bases). The CDR3 has 13 amino acids. The V gene lost 4 bases and the J gene lost 6 bases, with 12 bases spanning the gap. CDR1 SGHTA and CDR2 FQGNSA come from the germline V gene. In DNA form, the CDR3 reads TGTGCCAGCAGCTCAAGGGGGACGCATGGCTACACCTTC. It specifies CASSSRGTHGYTF.

The genes are TRBV19 and TRBJ2-7; TRBD1 matches at 7 bases. CDR1 is LNHDA, CDR2 SQIVND, per germline (reference sequence). V lost 4 bases and J lost 2; bases outside the gene matches: 8. This CDR3 has 15 residues. The CDR3 sequence: CASSKSGTVPYEQYF. CDR3 nucleotides: TGTGCCAGTAGTAAATCCGGGACAGTTCCCTACGAGCAGTACTTC.

The chain has TRBV27 and TRBJ2-2, with D perhaps matching TRBD1 or TRBD2 (6 bases each). This CDR3 has 15 residues. With 7 bases removed from V and 4 bases from J, the gap between germline ends came to 16 bases. Germline assignment: CDR1 MNHEY and CDR2 SMNVEV (reference sequence). The CDR3 region is CASKSGAARTGELFF. CDR3 nucleotides: TGTGCCAGCAAATCGGGGGCGGCCCGCACCGGGGAGCTGTTTTTT.

This clone was observed a single time. The rearrangement links TRBV10-3 to TRBJ2-5; tentative D call: TRBD2 (7 bases). The DNA end lines up better with TRBJ2-7; the J call may be wrong. CDR1 is ENHRY and CDR2 is SYGVKD in the germline V gene. The CDR3 has 14 amino acids. The CDR3 loop is CAISAGRGKYEQYF. The CDR3 DNA reads TGTGCCATCAGTGCGGGGAGGGGGAAGTACGAGCAGTACTTC.

As concerns this clone: Other DNA sequences within the sample encode an identical CDR3. The gene calls are TRBV11-2 and TRBJ1-2; D uncertain. V lost 5 bases and J 0 bases, leaving 22 bases between the germline ends. CDR3 size: 18 residues. The germline V gene has CDR1 SGHAT and CDR2 FQNNGV. The CDR3 loop reads CASSKLGGRREANYGYTF. The CDR3 nucleotides read TGTGCCAGCAGCAAATTAGGAGGGCGTAGGGAGGCTAACTATGGCTACACCTTC.

This chain joins TRBV5-5 and TRBJ2-7, with D tentatively TRBD1 (5 bases). Germline values: CDR1 SGHKS, CDR2 YYEKEE (reference sequence). CDR3 length equals 15 residues. Trimming left V 0 bases short and J 2 bases short, with 12 bases between. CDR3 DNA: TGTGCCAGCAGCTTGGGGGCAGGGCTCGCCTACGAGCAGTACTTC. Encoded protein: CASSLGAGLAYEQYF.

This rearrangement joins TRBV5-8 to TRBJ2-4; D is perhaps TRBD1 (8 bases). Germline V CDR1 and CDR2: SGHTS, YDEGEE. Trimming shortened V by 4 bases and J by 0 bases, and 23 bases separated the two germline ends. The CDR3 has 19 amino acids. The CDR3 DNA reads as TGTGCCAGCAGCCCACAGGGGGGCTGGGGAGGGGTAGCCAAAAACATTCAGTACTTC. Translation gives CASSPQGGWGGVAKNIQYF.

The rearrangement links TRBV9 to TRBJ1-1; TRBD1 aligns across 7 bases. The CDR3 has 15 amino acids. The junction had 9 bases not matched to a gene; V was cut back by 3 bases and J by 4 bases. CDR1 is SGDLS, CDR2 YYNGEE, per germline. The CDR3 region is CASSGGYRGLTEAFF. In DNA form, the CDR3 reads TGTGCCAGCAGCGGGGGGTACAGGGGCCTCACTGAAGCTTTCTTT. The full variable domain, completed using reference TRBV9 and TRBJ1-1, is DSGVTQTPKHLITATGQRVTLRCSPRSGDLSVYWYQQSLDQGLQFLIQYYNGEERAKGNILERFSAQQFPDLHSELNLSSLELGDSALYFCASSGGYRGLTEAFFGQGTRLTVV.

The rearrangement uses TRBV30 and TRBJ2-5, with D perhaps TRBD1 (5 bases). The V and J ends lost 2 bases and 3 bases respectively, with 7 bases between them. Germline V CDR1 and CDR2: GTSNPN, SVGIG (reference sequence). The CDR3 loop spans 12 amino acids. Written as DNA, the CDR3 is TGTGCCTGGAGTCAGGGCAAAGAGACCCAGTACTTC. Residues: CAWSQGKETQYF.

This clone was found a few times. This rearrangement joins TRBV9 to TRBJ1-6; 7 bases match TRBD1. The CDR3 spans 15 residues. Germline V CDR1 and CDR2: SGDLS, YYNGEE. V was pared by 0 bases and J by 9 bases, with 6 bases of the junction left unmatched. The CDR3 loop is CASSVARQGGSPLHF. Here the CDR3 DNA reads TGTGCCAGCAGCGTAGCCAGACAGGGCGGTTCACCCCTCCACTTT.

The chain combines TRBV19 with TRBJ1-5, with 9 positions matching TRBD1. V trimming: 7 bases; J trimming: 1 base; junction bases outside the gene matches: 5. Per germline, CDR1 LNHDA and CDR2 SQIVND (reference sequence). This CDR3 spans 15 amino acids. CDR3 sequence reads: CASTGQGKSNQPQHF. CDR3 in DNA: TGTGCCAGTACCGGACAGGGGAAGAGCAATCAGCCCCAGCATTTT.

A remark on this clone: The missing conserved phenylalanine or tryptophan at the end of this CDR3 makes a read error likely. This sequence joins TRBV7-9 and TRBJ1-2; no definite D call. The CDR3 covers 12 residues. The germline gives CDR1 SEHNR, CDR2 FQNEAQ (reference sequence). The V gene lost 6 bases and the J gene lost 0 bases, with 5 bases spanning the gap. CDR3 sequence reads: CASRNANYGYTL. The CDR3 DNA reads TGTGCCAGCAGAAATGCTAACTATGGCTACACCCTC.

The V call is TRBV4-3, the J call TRBJ2-1, with D possibly matching TRBD2 (7 bases). Trimming removed 4 bases from V and 7 bases from J, with 17 bases in between. The CDR3 sequence is 15 residues long. Germline V gene data show CDR1 as LGHNA and CDR2 as YSLEER. The CDR3 sequence: CASSLGGGPKNEQFF. In nucleotides, the CDR3 is TGCGCCAGCAGCCTAGGGGGGGGGCCGAAAAATGAGCAGTTCTTC.

The chain recombines TRBV5-1 with TRBJ2-3; D not certain. Germline V gives CDR1 SGHRS, CDR2 YFSETQ. The CDR3 is made up of 12 amino acids. The germline V and J ends were trimmed by 7 bases and 2 bases, with 8 bases remaining between them. DNA for the CDR3: TGCGCCAGCGGGTTGACCACAGATACGCAGTATTTT. It is translated as CASGLTTDTQYF.

The chain joins TRBV18 to TRBJ2-2; D uncertain. Trimming took off 0 bases at V and 4 bases at J, with 12 bases between the two ends. The CDR3 is 16 amino acids. CDR1 is KGHSH and CDR2 is LQKENI in the germline V gene. CDR3 nucleotide sequence: TGTGCCAGCTCACCACCTGTCGGCAGCTCCACCGGGGAGCTGTTTTTT. Its translation: CASSPPVGSSTGELFF.

V is TRBV11-2 and J is TRBJ2-5; 8 bases fit TRBD2. The CDR3 totals 13 residues. The trim removed 3 bases at V and 5 bases at J, leaving 2 bases unmatched. Per germline, CDR1 SGHAT and CDR2 FQNNGV. The CDR3 sequence: CASSLGLEETQYF. Here the CDR3 DNA reads TGTGCCAGCAGCTTGGGACTAGAGGAGACCCAGTACTTC. The variable domain in full, with the rest retrieved from reference TRBV11-2 and TRBJ2-5, is EAGVAQSPRYKIIEKRQSVAFWCNPISGHATLYWYQQILGQGPKLLIQFQNNGVVDDSQLPKDRFSAERLKGVDSTLKIQPAKLEDSAVYLCASSLGLEETQYFGPGTRLLVL.

J is TRBJ2-3 and V is TRBV5-6; D gene unclear. The V end was cut by 6 bases, the J end by 4 bases, with 12 bases between. The germline V gene has CDR1 SGHDT and CDR2 YYEEEE. There are 13 residues in the CDR3. The CDR3 protein is CASTPWGADTQYF. CDR3 nucleotides: TGTGCCAGCACCCCCTGGGGTGCAGATACGCAGTATTTT. Supplemented by reference TRBV5-6 and TRBJ2-3, the full variable domain reads DAGVTQSPTHLIKTRGQQVTLRCSPKSGHDTVSWYQQALGQGPQFIFQYYEEEERQRGNFPDRFSGHQFPNYSSELNVNALLLGDSALYLCASTPWGADTQYFGPGTRLTVL.

The V call is TRBV29-1, the J call TRBJ1-1; D unclear. V gave up 1 base and J gave up 7 bases, with 4 bases separating them. CDR3 length: 10 residues. Per germline, CDR1 SQVTM and CDR2 ANQGSEA. Written as DNA, the CDR3 is TGCAGCGTTGAAGGTGGTGAAGCTTTCTTT. It is translated as CSVEGGEAFF. The entire variable domain, with the rest obtained from reference TRBV29-1 and TRBJ1-1, is as follows: SAVISQKPSRDICQRGTSLTIQCQVDSQVTMMFWYRQQPGQSLTLIATANQGSEATYESGFVIDKFPISRPNLTFSTLTVSNMSPEDSSIYLCSVEGGEAFFGQGTRLTVV.

This clone was seen just once. The chain couples TRBV20-1 to TRBJ2-3; D not resolved. Germline V gene data show CDR1 as DFQATT and CDR2 as SNEGSKA (reference sequence). Trimming removed 6 bases from V and 4 bases from J, with 8 bases in between. The CDR3 has 11 residues. The CDR3 spells CSASTADTQYF. As DNA, the CDR3 is TGCAGTGCCTCGACTGCAGATACGCAGTATTTT.

The V gene is TRBV6-5, the J gene TRBJ2-1; TRBD1 matches at 10 bases. The V segment lost 0 bases and the J segment 8 bases; nucleotides outside the gene matches: 7. Germline lookup yields CDR1 MNHEY and CDR2 SVGAGI. The CDR3 spans 16 residues. The CDR3 region has the DNA TGTGCCAGCAGTTACTCGGAGGGGGACAGGGGCGATGAGCAGTTCTTC. The encoded protein is CASSYSEGDRGDEQFF.

The rearrangement links TRBV27 to TRBJ2-1, with D possibly being TRBD1 (5 bases). This CDR3 is 13 amino acids long. Between the trimmed V and J ends, which lost 6 bases and 4 bases, there was a span of 10 bases. Germline V gives CDR1 MNHEY, CDR2 SMNVEV (reference sequence). For the CDR3, the DNA is TGTGCCAGCAGGATAGACAGTTACAATGAGCAGTTCTTC. Translated: CASRIDSYNEQFF.

This sequence joins TRBV7-9 and TRBJ1-5; 8 nucleotides agree with TRBD1. The CDR3 consists of 15 residues. Germline V gene data show CDR1 as SEHNR and CDR2 as FQNEAQ (reference sequence). V shed 3 bases, J shed 4 bases, and the junction held 5 bases outside the gene matches. The CDR3 sequence: CASSLGTGPNQPQHF. The CDR3 bases are TGTGCCAGCAGCTTGGGGACAGGCCCAAATCAGCCCCAGCATTTT.

The chain has TRBV10-3 and TRBJ2-1; a possible D gene is TRBD1 (5 bases). V shed 6 bases and J shed 9 bases, with 9 bases lying between them. This CDR3 is built from 11 residues. The V gene's germline CDR1 is ENHRY and CDR2 SYGVKD. The CDR3 bases are TGTGCCATCAGCGACAGTCGTGAGCAGTTCTTC. Its translation: CAISDSREQFF.

V gene TRBV7-8 combines with J gene TRBJ1-4, with 9 positions matching TRBD1. Per germline, CDR1 SGHVS and CDR2 FQNEAQ. CDR3 length: 15 residues. The V segment lost 5 bases and the J segment 6 bases; nucleotides outside the gene matches: 7. CDR3 bases: TGTGCCAGCAGCCTTTACAGGGGGCGGGATGAAAAACTGTTTTTT. Its translation: CASSLYRGRDEKLFF.